These 14 T cell receptor beta chains were all obtained from the same sample, sequenced in a study of blood T cell repertoires in COVID-19. Here immunoSEQ multiplex PCR was the method, and the copy in TCRdb shows in-frame clones only, minus some. This sample yields some 65,000 clones, of which over 85% are seen a single time; approximately 2.6% belongs to the top ten. The source material was peripheral blood. These TCRs come from a man aged 70-80 years with active COVID-19.

The CDR3 DNA sequence: TGCAGCGTTGCGACCAGGGTCGCAAATACGCAGTATTTT. As protein: CSVATRVANTQYF. The rearrangement links TRBV29-1 to TRBJ2-3; D possibly corresponds to TRBD1 (5 bases). Per germline, CDR1 SQVTM and CDR2 ANQGSEA. V was trimmed by 4 bases and J by 7 bases, leaving 15 bases between them. There are 13 residues in the CDR3.

As concerns this clone: At the DNA level, this CDR3 is encoded by other sequences in the same sample as well. The V call is TRBV7-8, the J call TRBJ2-3; 13 bases agree with TRBD2. Germline loops: CDR1 SGHVS, CDR2 FQNEAQ. With V trimmed by 4 bases and J by 3 bases, 4 bases remained unmatched. The CDR3 contains 16 residues. DNA of the CDR3: TGTGCCAGCAGCTCACTAGCGGGGGGGAATACAGATACGCAGTATTTT. Protein: CASSSLAGGNTDTQYF.

The chain couples TRBV29-1 to TRBJ2-1, with 7 bases identical to TRBD1. The ends lost 4 bases at V and 1 base at J; junction bases unmatched: 7. This CDR3 is built from 15 residues. Germline values: CDR1 SQVTM, CDR2 ANQGSEA. The CDR3 sequence: CSVGPGQMSYNEQFF. For the CDR3, the DNA is TGCAGCGTTGGACCGGGACAGATGTCCTACAATGAGCAGTTCTTC.

The rearrangement joins TRBV19 to TRBJ2-7; 12 bases are shared with TRBD2. Germline CDR1 reads LNHDA; CDR2 reads SQIVND (reference sequence). The CDR3 loop spans 18 amino acids. With 3 bases clipped from V and 2 bases from J, the junction kept 11 bases outside the gene matches. CDR3 DNA: TGTGCCAGTAGTATCCTGACTAGCGGGGGACCTATAACCTACGAGCAGTACTTC. It codes for CASSILTSGGPITYEQYF.

This chain links TRBV18 with TRBJ1-1, with D possibly TRBD1 on 5 matching bases. CDR1 and CDR2 from the germline V gene are KGHSH and LQKENI. The CDR3 is made up of 12 amino acids. With 3 bases removed from V and 7 bases from J, the gap between germline ends came to 9 bases. The CDR3 DNA reads as TGTGCCAGCTCACCTGACAGAAATGAAGCTTTCTTT. As protein: CASSPDRNEAFF.

The V call is TRBV19, the J call TRBJ1-2; TRBD1 aligns across 9 bases. This CDR3 region has 12 residues. The V and J ends lost 9 bases and 6 bases, in that order; junction bases with no gene match: 5. Germline loops: CDR1 LNHDA, CDR2 SQIVND (reference sequence). CDR3 loop: CASTDRGNGYTF. The CDR3 coding sequence is TGTGCCAGCACGGACAGGGGTAATGGCTACACCTTC.

This clone was seen only once. This rearrangement joins TRBV5-8 to TRBJ1-1; D may be TRBD1 (6 bases). CDR1 is SGHTS and CDR2 is YDEGEE in the germline V gene. Trimming stripped 5 bases from V and 4 bases from J, with 18 bases between. The CDR3 sequence is 15 residues long. CDR3: CASSLAGAVGTEAFF. The CDR3 DNA sequence: TGTGCCAGCAGTCTAGCGGGGGCGGTAGGCACTGAAGCTTTCTTT.

V usage is TRBV6-2 or TRBV6-3 and J usage is TRBJ1-1; D is ambiguous. V was cut by 0 bases and J by 5 bases, with 7 bases left in between. This CDR3 is 13 amino acids long. From germline, CDR1 is MNHEY and CDR2 SVGEGT. The CDR3 DNA reads TGTGCCAGCAGTTACTCCGGGGTAACTGAAGCTTTCTTT. The encoded protein is CASSYSGVTEAFF.

The gene calls are TRBV2 and TRBJ1-4; D is ambiguous. CDR3 size: 14 residues. The V end was cut by 4 bases, the J end by 8 bases, with 14 bases between. Germline assignment: CDR1 SNHLY and CDR2 FYNNEI. The CDR3 DNA reads TGTGCCAGCAGTGCTTTGGGGAGAGGGGAAAAACTGTTTTTT. Protein sequence: CASSALGRGEKLFF.

This chain joins TRBV2 and TRBJ1-4; 8 positions match TRBD1. The CDR3 is 16 residues long. Germline loops: CDR1 SNHLY, CDR2 FYNNEI. V dropped 6 bases and J dropped 3; count of bases not matched to a gene: 9. CDR3: CASRPDRGQANEKLFF. Here the CDR3 DNA reads TGTGCCAGCAGACCTGACAGGGGACAGGCTAATGAAAAACTGTTTTTT.

V is TRBV5-1 and J is TRBJ1-1; 7 bases align to TRBD1. Germline V lookup: CDR1 SGHRS, CDR2 YFSETQ. This CDR3 has 15 amino acids. V shed 4 bases and J 4 bases; nucleotides not matched to a gene: 10. The DNA of the CDR3 is TGCGCCAGCAGCCCCACGACAGGGAAGAGCACTGAAGCTTTCTTT. Encoded protein: CASSPTTGKSTEAFF.

The J gene is TRBJ2-3, the V gene TRBV19; D is possibly TRBD1 (6 bases). The CDR3 is 15 amino acids. The germline CDR1 and CDR2 sequences are LNHDA and SQIVND (reference sequence). V lost 6 bases, J lost 5 bases, and 18 bases lay in between. CDR3 loop: CASRPTGTPGDTQYF. The CDR3 region has the DNA TGTGCCAGTAGGCCGACAGGAACTCCCGGAGATACGCAGTATTTT. Using reference TRBV19 and TRBJ2-3 for the parts outside the CDR3, the full variable domain is DGGITQSPKYLFRKEGQNVTLSCEQNLNHDAMYWYRQDPGQGLRLIYYSQIVNDFQKGDIAEGYSVSREKKESFPLTVTSAQKNPTAFYLCASRPTGTPGDTQYFGPGTRLTVL.

The chain is built from TRBV18 and TRBJ2-7, with 7 bases identical to TRBD1. Germline V CDR1 and CDR2: KGHSH, LQKENI. The CDR3 length is 15 residues. The J segment lost 7 bases and the V segment lost 6 bases, leaving 15 bases of the junction unmatched. CDR3 nucleotides: TGTGCCAGCTCGCCAGGGGCGACAGGGTCAGGTGAGCAGTACGTC. Residues: CASSPGATGSGEQYV.

This clone has a handful of counts. V usage is TRBV6-5 and J usage is TRBJ1-5; 12 bases agree with TRBD1. This CDR3 is built from 14 residues. With V trimmed by 6 bases and J by 6 bases, 3 bases remained unmatched. The germline gives CDR1 MNHEY, CDR2 SVGAGI. The CDR3 nucleotides are TGTGCCAGCAGCGGGACAGGGGGCATTCAGCCCCAGCATTTT. Its protein product is CASSGTGGIQPQHF.